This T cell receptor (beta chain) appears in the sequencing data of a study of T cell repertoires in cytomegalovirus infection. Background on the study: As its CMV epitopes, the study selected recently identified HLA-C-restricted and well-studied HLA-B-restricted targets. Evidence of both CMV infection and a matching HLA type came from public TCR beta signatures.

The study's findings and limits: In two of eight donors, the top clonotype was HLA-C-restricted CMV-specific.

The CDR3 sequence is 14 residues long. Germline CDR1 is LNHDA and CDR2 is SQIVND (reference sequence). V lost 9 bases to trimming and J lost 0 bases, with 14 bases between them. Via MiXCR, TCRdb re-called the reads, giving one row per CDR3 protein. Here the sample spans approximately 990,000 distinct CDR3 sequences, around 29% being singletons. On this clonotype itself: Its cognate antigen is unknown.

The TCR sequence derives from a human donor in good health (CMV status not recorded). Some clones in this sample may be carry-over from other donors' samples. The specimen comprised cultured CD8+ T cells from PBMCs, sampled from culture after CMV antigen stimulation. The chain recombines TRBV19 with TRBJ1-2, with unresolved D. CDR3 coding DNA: TGTGCCAGCTCCCCTTCACTTGCTAACTATGGCTACACCTTC. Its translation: CASSPSLANYGYTF.